The clone carrying this TCR beta chain has a handful of counts. Its matching antigen is unknown. Germline V gene lookup returns CDR1 SGHRS and CDR2 YFSETQ. The ends were cut back, 4 bases at V and 4 bases at J, with 16 bases in the middle. CDR3 length: 15 residues. This specimen belongs to a study of T cells after yellow fever vaccination. The study, taken as a whole, reports: Most primary-vaccination clones reappeared after the booster (about 95% CD4, roughly 90% CD8). Compared with primary, the secondary response was weaker and peaked at day 5, not 15. Abundant clonotypes from the bulk population could have been carried over as contaminants into FACS-sorted repertoires.

By 5'RACE template switching, TCR cDNA was produced, with a universal primer site and UMIs added in the process. Each CDR3 protein gets one entry after TCRdb re-called the 5' RACE reads with MiXCR. This table has approximately 300,000 distinct CDR3 sequences, 6.8% appearing once. The receptor was isolated from a man between 18 and 29 years old who received the YFV17D yellow fever vaccine. The sample consisted of PBMCs, taken roughly 46 days after the first yellow fever vaccination. This chain joins TRBV5-1 and TRBJ2-3, with D possibly being TRBD1 (6 bases). The CDR3 protein is CASSATGISSDTQYF. DNA for the CDR3: TGCGCCAGCAGCGCTACAGGGATCAGCTCAGATACGCAGTATTTT.